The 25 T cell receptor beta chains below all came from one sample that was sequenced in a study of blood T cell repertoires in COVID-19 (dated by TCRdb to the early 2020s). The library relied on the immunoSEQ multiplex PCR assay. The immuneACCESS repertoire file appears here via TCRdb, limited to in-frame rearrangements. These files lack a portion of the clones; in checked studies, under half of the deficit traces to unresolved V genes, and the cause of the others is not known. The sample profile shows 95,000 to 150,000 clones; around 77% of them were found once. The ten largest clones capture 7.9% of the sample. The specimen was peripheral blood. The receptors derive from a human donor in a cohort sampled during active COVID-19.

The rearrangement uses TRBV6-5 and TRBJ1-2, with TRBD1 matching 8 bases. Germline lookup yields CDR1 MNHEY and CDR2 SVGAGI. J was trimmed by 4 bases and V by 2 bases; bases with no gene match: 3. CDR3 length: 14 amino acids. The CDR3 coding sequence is TGTGCCAGCAGTTACCGTCAGGGGGCCTATGGCTACACCTTC. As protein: CASSYRQGAYGYTF.

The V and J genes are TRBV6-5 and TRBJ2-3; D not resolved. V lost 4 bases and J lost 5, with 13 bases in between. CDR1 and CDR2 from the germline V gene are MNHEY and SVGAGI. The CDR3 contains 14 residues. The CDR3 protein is CASSSEYRGDTQYF. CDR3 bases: TGTGCCAGCAGTTCAGAATATCGAGGAGATACGCAGTATTTT.

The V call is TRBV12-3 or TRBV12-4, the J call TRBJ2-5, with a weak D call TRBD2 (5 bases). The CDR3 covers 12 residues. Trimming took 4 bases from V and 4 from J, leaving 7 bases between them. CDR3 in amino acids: CASSSSGETQYF. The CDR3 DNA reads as TGTGCCAGCAGTTCGAGCGGAGAGACCCAGTACTTC.

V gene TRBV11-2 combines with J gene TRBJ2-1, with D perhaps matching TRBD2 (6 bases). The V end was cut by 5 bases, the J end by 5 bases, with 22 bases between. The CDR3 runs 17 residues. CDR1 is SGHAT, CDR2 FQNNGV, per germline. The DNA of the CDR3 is TGTGCCAGCAGCCCACCCCCGGGACTTTACCCGAACAATGAGCAGTTCTTC. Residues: CASSPPPGLYPNNEQFF.

CDR3: CASSELGGEEYEQYF. The CDR3 bases are TGTGCCAGCAGTGAACTTGGGGGGGAGGAATACGAGCAGTACTTC. J is TRBJ2-7 and V is TRBV6-1; 7 nucleotides line up with TRBD2. V dropped 2 bases and J dropped 4; count of bases not matched to a gene: 8. The CDR3 runs to 15 residues. Germline V gene sequence: CDR1 MNHNS, CDR2 SASEGT.

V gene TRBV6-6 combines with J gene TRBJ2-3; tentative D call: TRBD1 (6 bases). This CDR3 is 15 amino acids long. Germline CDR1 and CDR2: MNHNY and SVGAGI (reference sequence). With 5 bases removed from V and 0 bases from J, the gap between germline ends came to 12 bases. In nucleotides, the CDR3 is TGTGCCAGCAGTCCAGACAGGAGGAGCACAGATACGCAGTATTTT. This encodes CASSPDRRSTDTQYF.

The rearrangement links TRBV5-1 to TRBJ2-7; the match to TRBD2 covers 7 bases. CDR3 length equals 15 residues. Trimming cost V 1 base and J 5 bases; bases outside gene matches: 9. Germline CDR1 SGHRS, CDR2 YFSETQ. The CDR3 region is CASSLMWEGPHEQYF. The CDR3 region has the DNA TGCGCCAGCAGCTTGATGTGGGAGGGTCCCCACGAGCAGTACTTC.

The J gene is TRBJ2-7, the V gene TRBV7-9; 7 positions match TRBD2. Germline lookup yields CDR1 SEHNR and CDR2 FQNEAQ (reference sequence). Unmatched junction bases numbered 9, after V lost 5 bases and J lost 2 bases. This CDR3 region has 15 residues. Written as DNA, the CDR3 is TGTGCCAGCAGCCCCGCTCCTGCGGGGGCCTACGAGCAGTACTTC. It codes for CASSPAPAGAYEQYF.

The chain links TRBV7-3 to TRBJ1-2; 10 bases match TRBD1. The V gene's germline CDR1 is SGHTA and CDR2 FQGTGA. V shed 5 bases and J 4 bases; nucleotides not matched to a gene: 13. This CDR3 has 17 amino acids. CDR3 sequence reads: CASSPAGTGAPSYGYTF. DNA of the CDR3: TGTGCCAGCAGCCCAGCCGGGACAGGGGCCCCTTCCTATGGCTACACCTTC.

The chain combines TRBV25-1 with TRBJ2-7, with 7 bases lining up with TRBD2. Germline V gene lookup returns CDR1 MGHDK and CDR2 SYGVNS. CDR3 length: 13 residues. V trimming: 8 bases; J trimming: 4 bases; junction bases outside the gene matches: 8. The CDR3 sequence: CASGYSGGYEQYF. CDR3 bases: TGTGCCAGCGGGTACTCGGGGGGTTACGAGCAGTACTTC.

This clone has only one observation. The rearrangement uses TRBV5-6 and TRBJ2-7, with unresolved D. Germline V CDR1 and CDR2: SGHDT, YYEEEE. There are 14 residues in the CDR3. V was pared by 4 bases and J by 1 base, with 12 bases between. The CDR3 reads CASSPYSGSYEQYF. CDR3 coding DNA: TGTGCCAGCAGCCCCTATTCCGGTTCCTACGAGCAGTACTTC.

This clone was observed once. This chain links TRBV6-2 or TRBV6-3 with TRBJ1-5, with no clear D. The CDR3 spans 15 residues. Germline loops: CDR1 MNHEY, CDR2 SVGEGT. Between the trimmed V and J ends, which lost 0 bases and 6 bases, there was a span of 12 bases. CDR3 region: CASSYSEVLGQPQHF. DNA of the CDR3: TGTGCCAGCAGTTACTCTGAGGTTTTGGGTCAGCCCCAGCATTTT.

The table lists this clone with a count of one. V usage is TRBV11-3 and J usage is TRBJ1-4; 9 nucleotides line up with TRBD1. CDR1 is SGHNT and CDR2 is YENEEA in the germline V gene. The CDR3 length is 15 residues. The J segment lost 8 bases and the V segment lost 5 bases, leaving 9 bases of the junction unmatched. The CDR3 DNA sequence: TGTGCCAGCAGCCCTCGGACAGGGGATAACGAAAAACTGTTTTTT. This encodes CASSPRTGDNEKLFF.

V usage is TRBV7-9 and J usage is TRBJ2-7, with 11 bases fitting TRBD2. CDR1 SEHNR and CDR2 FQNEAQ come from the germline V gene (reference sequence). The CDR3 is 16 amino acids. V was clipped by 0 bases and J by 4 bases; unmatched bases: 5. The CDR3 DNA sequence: TGTGCCAGCAGCTTAGCGACCCCTAGCGGGAGGTACGAGCAGTACTTC. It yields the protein CASSLATPSGRYEQYF.

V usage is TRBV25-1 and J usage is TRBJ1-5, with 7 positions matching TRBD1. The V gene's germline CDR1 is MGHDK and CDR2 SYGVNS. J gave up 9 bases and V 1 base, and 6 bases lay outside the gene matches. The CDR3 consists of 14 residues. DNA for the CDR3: TGTGCCAGCAGTGAATGGGGACAGCTTTCGCCCCAGCATTTT. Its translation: CASSEWGQLSPQHF.

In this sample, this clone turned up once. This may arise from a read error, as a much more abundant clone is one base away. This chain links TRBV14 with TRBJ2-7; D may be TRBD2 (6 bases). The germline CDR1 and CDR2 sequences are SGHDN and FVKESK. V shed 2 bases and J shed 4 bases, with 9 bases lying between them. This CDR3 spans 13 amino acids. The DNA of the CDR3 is TGTGCCAGCAGCCAATTCCGGGAGTACGAGCAGTACTTC. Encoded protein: CASSQFREYEQYF. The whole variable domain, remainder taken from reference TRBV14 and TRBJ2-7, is EAGVTQFPSHSVIEKGQTVTLRCDPISGHDNLYWYRRVMGKEIKFLLHFVKESKQDESGMPNNRFLAERTGGTYSTLKVQPAELEDSGVYFCASSQFREYEQYFGPGTRLTVT.

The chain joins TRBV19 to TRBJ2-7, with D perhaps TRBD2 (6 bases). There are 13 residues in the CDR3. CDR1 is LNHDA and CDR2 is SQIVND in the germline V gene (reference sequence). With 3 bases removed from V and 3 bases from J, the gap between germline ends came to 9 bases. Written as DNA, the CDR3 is TGTGCCAGTAGTATGGGGAGGCTCTACGAGCAGTACTTC. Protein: CASSMGRLYEQYF.

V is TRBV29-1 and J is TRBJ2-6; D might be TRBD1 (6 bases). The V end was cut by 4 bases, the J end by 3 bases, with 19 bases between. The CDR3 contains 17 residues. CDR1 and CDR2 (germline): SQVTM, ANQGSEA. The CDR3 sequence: CSVVWDTHRYGANVLTF. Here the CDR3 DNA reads TGCAGCGTTGTTTGGGACACCCACCGGTATGGGGCCAACGTCCTGACTTTC.

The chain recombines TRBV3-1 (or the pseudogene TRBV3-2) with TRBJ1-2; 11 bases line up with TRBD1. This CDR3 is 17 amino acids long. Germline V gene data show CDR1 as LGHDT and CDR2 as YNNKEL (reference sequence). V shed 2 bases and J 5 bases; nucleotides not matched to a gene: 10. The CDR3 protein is CASSQMGDRGNWYGYTF. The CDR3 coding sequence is TGTGCCAGCAGCCAAATGGGGGACAGGGGGAATTGGTATGGCTACACCTTC.

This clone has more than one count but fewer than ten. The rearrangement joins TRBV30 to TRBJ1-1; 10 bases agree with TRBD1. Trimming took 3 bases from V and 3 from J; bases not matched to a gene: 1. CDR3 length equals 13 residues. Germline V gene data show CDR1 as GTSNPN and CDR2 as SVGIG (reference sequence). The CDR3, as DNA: TGTGCCTGGAGGGACAGGGGGGACACTGAAGCTTTCTTT. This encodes CAWRDRGDTEAFF.

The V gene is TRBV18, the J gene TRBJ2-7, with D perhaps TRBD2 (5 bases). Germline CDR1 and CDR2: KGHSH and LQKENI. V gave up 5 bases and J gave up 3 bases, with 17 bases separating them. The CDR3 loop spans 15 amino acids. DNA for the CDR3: TGTGCCAGCTCATTAACAGAGGGTAACGACTACGAGCAGTACTTC. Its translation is CASSLTEGNDYEQYF.

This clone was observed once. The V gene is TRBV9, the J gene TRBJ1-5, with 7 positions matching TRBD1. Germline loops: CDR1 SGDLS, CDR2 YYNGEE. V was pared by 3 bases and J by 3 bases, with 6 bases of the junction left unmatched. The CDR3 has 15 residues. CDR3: CASSDGTANNQPQHF. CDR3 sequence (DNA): TGTGCCAGCAGCGACGGGACAGCTAACAATCAGCCCCAGCATTTT.

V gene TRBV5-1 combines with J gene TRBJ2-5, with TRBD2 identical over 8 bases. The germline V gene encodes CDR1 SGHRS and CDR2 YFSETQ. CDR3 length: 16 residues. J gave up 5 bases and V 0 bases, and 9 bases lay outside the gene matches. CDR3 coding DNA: TGCGCCAGCAGCTTGGGCGGGACTAGTAAATCCGAGACCCAGTACTTC. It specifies CASSLGGTSKSETQYF.

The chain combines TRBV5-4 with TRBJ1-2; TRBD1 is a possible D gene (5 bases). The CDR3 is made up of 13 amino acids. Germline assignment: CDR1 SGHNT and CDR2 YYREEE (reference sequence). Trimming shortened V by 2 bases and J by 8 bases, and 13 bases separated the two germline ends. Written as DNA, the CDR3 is TGTGCCAGCAGCTTCGGAGGGGCAGGAGGCTACACCTTC. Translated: CASSFGGAGGYTF.

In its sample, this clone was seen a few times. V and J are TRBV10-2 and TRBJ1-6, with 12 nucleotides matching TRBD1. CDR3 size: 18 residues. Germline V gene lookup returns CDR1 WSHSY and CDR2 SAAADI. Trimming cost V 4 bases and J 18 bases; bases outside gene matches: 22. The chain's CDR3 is CASSVSGTGGLIPPSGHF. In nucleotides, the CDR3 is TGCGCCAGCAGTGTGTCTGGGACAGGGGGCCTCATCCCCCCTTCGGGCCACTTT.